The 10 T cell receptor beta chains below come from one sample, sequenced in a study of blood T cell repertoires in COVID-19. This table comes from immunoSEQ multiplex PCR, and its TCRdb copy is limited to in-frame clones, with some not included. The data contain tens of thousands of clones, around four fifths of them seen just once; the ten biggest clones take up 5% to 5.5%. Material for sequencing was peripheral blood. The receptors come from an older man with acute or convalescent COVID-19.

This rearrangement joins TRBV5-1 to TRBJ2-5; 9 bases agree with TRBD1. J gave up 5 bases and V 3 bases, and 2 bases lay outside the gene matches. Germline assignment: CDR1 SGHRS and CDR2 YFSETQ. This CDR3 contains 13 residues. The CDR3 DNA reads TGCGCCAGCAGCTCCGGACAGGGGGAGACCCAGTACTTC. It yields the protein CASSSGQGETQYF.

A single count supports this clone. The V gene is TRBV18, the J gene TRBJ1-1; maybe TRBD1 (6 bases). The germline CDR1 and CDR2 sequences are KGHSH and LQKENI. The CDR3 extends over 14 amino acids. The V end lost 2 bases, the J end lost 1 base, and 8 bases lay between the germline ends. In nucleotides, the CDR3 is TGTGCCAGCTCACCAGTGACAGGGAACACTGAAGCTTTCTTT. Translated, it gives CASSPVTGNTEAFF.

This chain links TRBV12-3 or TRBV12-4 with TRBJ1-2, with D perhaps TRBD1 (5 bases). Trimming stripped 5 bases from V and 7 bases from J, with 11 bases between. This CDR3 is 12 amino acids long. The chain's CDR3 is CASSPGGVGYTF. The CDR3 coding sequence is TGTGCCAGCAGTCCGGGAGGGGTTGGCTACACCTTC.

The V call is TRBV18, the J call TRBJ2-1; D uncertain. Per germline, CDR1 KGHSH and CDR2 LQKENI. The CDR3 runs to 14 residues. Trimming removed 3 bases from V and 3 bases from J, with 9 bases in between. CDR3 coding DNA: TGTGCCAGCTCACCTCCACCAGACTACAATGAGCAGTTCTTC. It encodes CASSPPPDYNEQFF.

The J gene is TRBJ2-4, the V gene TRBV29-1, with TRBD1 matching 8 bases. Germline CDR1 is SQVTM and CDR2 is ANQGSEA. V shed 3 bases, J shed 3 bases, and the junction held 10 bases outside the gene matches. The CDR3 length is 16 residues. CDR3 protein: CSVDSGGQGVKNIQYF. The CDR3 DNA reads as TGCAGCGTTGATTCCGGTGGACAGGGCGTCAAAAACATTCAGTACTTC.

The rearrangement uses TRBV28 and TRBJ2-4, with 8 nucleotides matching TRBD1. The CDR3 totals 18 residues. With V trimmed by 6 bases and J by 1 base, 14 bases remained unmatched. CDR1 MDHEN and CDR2 SYDVKM come from the germline V gene. CDR3 residues: CASSRTGTRGGAKNIQYF. CDR3 DNA sequence: TGTGCCAGCAGCCGGACAGGGACGAGAGGCGGGGCCAAAAACATTCAGTACTTC.

Comment on this clone: A read error may account for a junction end that differs from germline. The DNA of the CDR3 is TGCGCCAGCAGCACGGGACAGGCCCAAGAGGCCCAGTACTTC. It specifies CASSTGQAQEAQYF. V is TRBV5-1 and J is TRBJ2-5; 8 bases map to TRBD1. The CDR3 covers 14 residues. CDR1 SGHRS and CDR2 YFSETQ come from the germline V gene.

This clone was picked up many times. The chain uses TRBV29-1 and TRBJ1-1, with no clear D. The CDR3 runs to 11 residues. V shed 5 bases and J shed 7 bases, with 11 bases lying between them. Germline CDR1 SQVTM, CDR2 ANQGSEA. This chain's CDR3 is CSVSGIIEAFF. CDR3 nucleotides: TGCAGCGTTAGCGGGATCATTGAAGCTTTCTTT.

The chain has TRBV18 and TRBJ2-7, with D perhaps matching TRBD1 (6 bases). CDR1 is KGHSH, CDR2 LQKENI, per germline. The V and J ends lost 3 bases and 3 bases respectively, with 12 bases between them. The CDR3 consists of 14 residues. DNA of the CDR3: TGTGCCAGCTCACCTGGGGACACCCTCTACGAGCAGTACTTC. Its protein is CASSPGDTLYEQYF.

V is TRBV5-4 and J is TRBJ1-3; 7 bases line up with TRBD1. CDR3 size: 15 residues. V was pared by 0 bases and J by 2 bases, with 2 bases of the junction left unmatched. The germline gives CDR1 SGHNT, CDR2 YYREEE (reference sequence). The DNA of the CDR3 is TGTGCCAGCAGCTTGGGGGGGACAGCTGGAAACACCATATATTTT. Its protein product is CASSLGGTAGNTIYF.